This entry is about one T cell receptor beta chain. The antigen is unknown. The entry originates in a study of shared clonotypes between healthy human individuals. General study points: Generation probability values for non-shared clonotypes were lower than those for clonotypes shared by all four donors. Roughly 5% of naive CD4 clonotypes were shared across several donors.

The donors, all of them Caucasian adults, lived in Nashville, Tennessee. CD4+ cells underwent separation, giving CD45RA+ naive and CD45RA-negative memory subsets. CDR1 and CDR2 (germline): ENHRY, SYGVKD. This CDR3 has 15 amino acids. J gave up 4 bases and V 2 bases, and 4 bases lay outside the gene matches. Repertoires were generated with immunoSEQ multiplex PCR, while TCRdb's copy carries only in-frame clones and drops some. The sample consists of roughly 2.5 million clones, 85% to 95% of them appearing once. The sequence came from a man between 18 and 35 years old in good health. Sequencing input: naive CD4+ T cells sorted from blood. The sample's subset: CD45RA+ positively selected. This rearrangement joins TRBV10-3 to TRBJ2-2; TRBD1 matches at 7 bases. CDR3 residues: CAISERGRGTGELFF. The CDR3 DNA is TGTGCCATCAGTGAGAGGGGGCGTGGCACCGGGGAGCTGTTTTTT.